The subject of this entry is one T cell receptor (beta chain). What it binds is unknown. Genomic DNA was employed as the template in profiling TCR beta VDJ and CDR3. TCRdb redid the calling of the reads with MiXCR, one entry per CDR3 protein. This table holds about half a million distinct CDR3 sequences, approximately 32% found once. The data were taken from a study of CD8+CD57+ T cells in acquired aplastic anemia. Turning to the study itself: Each DNA sample taken from sorted CD4+ and CD8+ cells came to about 3.2 ug on average. Study-wide points: Patients had around 30 CD8+ CDR3 sequences in common with controls (the shared set).

CD8+CD57+ cell expansion, shown by flow cytometry, had occurred in the patients selected for sequencing. Everyone among the patients had severe acquired aplastic anemia. Trimming cost V 0 bases and J 3 bases, with 6 bases left between them. The CDR3 totals 14 residues. CDR1 MNHEY and CDR2 SVGAGI come from the germline V gene. The clonotype originates from a human donor with aplastic anemia. The chain links TRBV6-5 to TRBJ1-5; maybe TRBD1 (5 bases). The material sequenced was sorted CD4+, CD8+, or CD8+CD57+ T cells (not recorded which) from PBMCs. CDR3 sequence: CASSYSGVNQPQHF. DNA of the CDR3: TGTGCCAGCAGTTACTCGGGGGTCAATCAGCCCCAGCATTTT.